This T cell receptor beta chain comes out of a study of read filtering for tumor transcriptome and immune sequencing. In its sample, this clonotype was seen a few times. From about 400 ng of RNA, a library with molecular barcoded alpha/delta and beta/gamma adaptors was made. TCRdb fed the reads into MiXCR, producing one record per CDR3 protein. The table lists roughly 93,000 distinct CDR3 sequences, 20% to 25% of them singletons, with 9.5% to 12% in the top ten. Between the trimmed V and J ends, which lost 2 bases and 1 base, there was a span of 12 bases. This CDR3 comprises 16 residues. CDR1 and CDR2 from the germline V gene are MNHNY and SVGAGI (reference sequence).

This TCR came from a donor at least 40 years old with multiple myeloma. This chain uses TRBV6-6 with TRBJ1-5; a weak D match, TRBD1 (5 bases). Sequencing was carried out using a population of CD138-negative cells sorted from bone marrow. The CDR3 DNA reads as TGTGCCAGCAGTTACCTTCGCGGGGGGAGCAATCAGCCCCAGCATTTT. Encoded protein: CASSYLRGGSNQPQHF.